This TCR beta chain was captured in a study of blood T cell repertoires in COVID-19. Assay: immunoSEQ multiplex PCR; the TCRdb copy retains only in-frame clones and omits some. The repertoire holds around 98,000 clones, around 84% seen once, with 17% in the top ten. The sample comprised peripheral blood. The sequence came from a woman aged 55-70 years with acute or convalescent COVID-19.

The CDR3 DNA follows: TGCGCCAGCAGCAAGGAGGGTACTGGAAACACCATATATTTT. It translates to CASSKEGTGNTIYF. The chain combines TRBV5-1 with TRBJ1-3, with unresolved D. The CDR3 is 14 residues long. The germline CDR1 and CDR2 sequences are SGHRS and YFSETQ. Trimming pared 4 bases from V and 2 bases from J, leaving 10 bases between.